This record concerns one T cell receptor beta chain sequence. The CDR3 length is 15 residues. Trimming pared 2 bases from V and 4 bases from J, leaving 13 bases between. The germline gives CDR1 MNHEY, CDR2 SVGAGI. The T cells that were sequenced for TCR beta were CD8+ and CD4+ cells from blood. The control group consisted of healthy donors matched for age and sex. The sample belongs to a study of CD8 T cells in Susac syndrome. Reverse transcription of roughly 0.45 to 1 ug RNA was performed with random hexamers. Amplification of TCR beta CDR3 across 54 Vbeta and 13 Jbeta was performed with immunoSEQ multiplex PCR. One entry per CDR3 protein results from TCRdb running MiXCR on the immunoSEQ multiplex PCR reads. This sample carries 110,000 or so distinct CDR3 sequences, over 90% of them seen once, and the ten largest clones take around 0.14%.

The source is a human donor in good health. Source material: CD4+ T cells from PBMCs. This chain connects TRBV6-5 to TRBJ2-3, with D perhaps matching TRBD1 (5 bases). CDR3 in DNA: TGTGCCAGCAGTTACCGCCAGGGTGGGGCAGATACGCAGTATTTT. It codes for CASSYRQGGADTQYF.